This T cell receptor beta chain was obtained from a study of control samples from healthy donors and cancer patients. This clone has just one count. Germline values: CDR1 SNHLY, CDR2 FYNNEI. The CDR3 totals 14 residues. V was pared by 4 bases and J by 11 bases, with 18 bases between. Libraries were prepared by immunoSEQ multiplex PCR; TCRdb keeps only in-frame clonotypes and omits some of them. The table has about 75,000 clones, 94% seen once. Sequencing was carried out using blood. The chain carries TRBV2 and TRBJ1-5; weak D call: TRBD1 (6 bases). The clonotype originates from a woman aged 40-49 years in good health. Here the CDR3 DNA reads TGTGCCAGCAGTGTCCTAGGGGGGAGGGGGGCCCAGCATTTT. It specifies CASSVLGGRGAQHF.